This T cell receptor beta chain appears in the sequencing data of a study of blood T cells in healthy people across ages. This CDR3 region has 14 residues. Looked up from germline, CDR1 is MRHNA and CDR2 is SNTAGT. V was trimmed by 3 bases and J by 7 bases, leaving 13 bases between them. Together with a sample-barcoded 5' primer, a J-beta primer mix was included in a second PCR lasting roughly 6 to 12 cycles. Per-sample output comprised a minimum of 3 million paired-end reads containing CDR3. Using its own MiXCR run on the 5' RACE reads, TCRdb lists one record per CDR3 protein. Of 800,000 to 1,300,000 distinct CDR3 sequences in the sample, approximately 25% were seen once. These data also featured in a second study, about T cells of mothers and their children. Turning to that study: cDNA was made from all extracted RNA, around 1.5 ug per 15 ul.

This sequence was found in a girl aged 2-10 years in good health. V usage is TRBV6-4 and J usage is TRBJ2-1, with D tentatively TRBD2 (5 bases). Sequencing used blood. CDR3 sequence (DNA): TGTGCCAGCAGTGAAATGACGGGAACGAATGAGCAGTTCTTC. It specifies CASSEMTGTNEQFF.